The entry below gives a single TCR beta chain sequence along with its context. Antigen unknown. TCRdb re-called the reads through MiXCR, storing one row per CDR3 protein. Among around 290,000 distinct CDR3 sequences listed, over 20% were seen once. This sample was taken from a study of T cell repertoires in cytomegalovirus infection. Study-wide background: In public TCR beta signatures, there were indications of both CMV infection and matching HLA type.

The germline gives CDR1 SQVTM, CDR2 ANQGSEA. CDR3 length equals 13 residues. Trimming pared 4 bases from V and 7 bases from J, leaving 16 bases between. General observations from the study: The study identified carriers of CMV plus the relevant HLA from cumulative public TCR beta family frequency. Dominant in the ex vivo response were TCR beta clonotypes restricted by HLA-C and specific for CMV.

The source material was PBMCs. The receptor was derived from a human donor in good health (CMV status not recorded). Some clones in this sample may be carry-over from other donors' samples. V is TRBV29-1 and J is TRBJ1-2, with D maybe TRBD1 (6 bases). CDR3 nucleotides: TGCAGCGTTGGGGGGGCGGTCTACTCTGGCTACACCTTC. Residues: CSVGGAVYSGYTF. Full variable domain (outside the CDR3, taken from reference TRBV29-1 and TRBJ1-2): SAVISQKPSRDICQRGTSLTIQCQVDSQVTMMFWYRQQPGQSLTLIATANQGSEATYESGFVIDKFPISRPNLTFSTLTVSNMSPEDSSIYLCSVGGAVYSGYTFGSGTRLTVV.